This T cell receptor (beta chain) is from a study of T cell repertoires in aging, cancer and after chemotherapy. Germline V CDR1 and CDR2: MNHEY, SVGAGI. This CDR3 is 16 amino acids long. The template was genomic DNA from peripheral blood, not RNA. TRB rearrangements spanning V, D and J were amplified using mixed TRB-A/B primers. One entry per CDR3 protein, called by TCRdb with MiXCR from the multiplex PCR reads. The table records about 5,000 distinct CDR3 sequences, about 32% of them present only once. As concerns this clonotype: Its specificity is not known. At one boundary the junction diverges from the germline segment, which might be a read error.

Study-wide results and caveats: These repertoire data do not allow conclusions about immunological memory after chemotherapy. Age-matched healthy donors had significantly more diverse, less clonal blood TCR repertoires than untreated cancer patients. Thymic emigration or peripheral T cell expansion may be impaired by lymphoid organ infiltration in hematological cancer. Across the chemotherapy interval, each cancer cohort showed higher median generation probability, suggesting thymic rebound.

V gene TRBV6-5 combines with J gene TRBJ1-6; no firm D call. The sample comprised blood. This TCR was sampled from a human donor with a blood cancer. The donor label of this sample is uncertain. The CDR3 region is CASTSGQRLDNSPLHF. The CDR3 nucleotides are TGCGCCAGCACATCAGGCCAACGACTAGATAATTCACCCCTCCACTTT.